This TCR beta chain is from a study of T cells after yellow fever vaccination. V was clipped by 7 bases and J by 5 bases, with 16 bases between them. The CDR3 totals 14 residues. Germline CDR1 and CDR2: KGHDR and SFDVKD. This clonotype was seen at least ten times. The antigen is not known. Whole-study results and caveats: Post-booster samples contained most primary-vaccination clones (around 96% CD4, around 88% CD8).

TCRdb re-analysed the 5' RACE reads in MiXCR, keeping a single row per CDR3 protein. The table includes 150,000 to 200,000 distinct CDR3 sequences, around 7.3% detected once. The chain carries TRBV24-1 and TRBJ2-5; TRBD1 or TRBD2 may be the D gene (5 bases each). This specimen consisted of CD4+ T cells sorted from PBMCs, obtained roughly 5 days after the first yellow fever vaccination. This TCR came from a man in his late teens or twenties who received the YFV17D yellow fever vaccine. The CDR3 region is CATSGRGSTETQYF. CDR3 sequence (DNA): TGTGCCACCAGCGGTCGGGGCTCGACCGAGACCCAGTACTTC.